This T cell receptor beta chain emerged from a study of cytomegalovirus exposure and HLA in healthy donors. Background on the study: Earlier sequencing of 150 million to 200 million T cells yielded around 100 million unique TCR beta sequences. Study-wide results and limits: Follow-up analysis found HLA locus-dependent TCR association rates, highest for DRB1 and lowest for HLA-C. Donors belonging to an Asian-associated ancestry cluster reportedly showed fewer N-insertions in productive TCRs than the 666-donor mean, according to what a later analysis found.

Primers for the PCR totalled 60 Vbeta and 13 Jbeta. Produced via immunoSEQ multiplex PCR; TCRdb's table is partial and in-frame only. This sample's clone table lists approximately 120,000 clones. On this clone: The antigen is undetermined.

The origin of this receptor is a man between 40 and 49 years old in good health and CMV-seronegative. The sample comprised PBMCs.

DNA of the CDR3: TGTGCCAGCAGTTACTCTGGGAGCCGTGACGATTCACCCCTCCACTTT. Protein: CASSYSGSRDDSPLHF. The J gene is TRBJ1-6, the V gene TRBV6-5; no clear D. CDR1 and CDR2 from the germline V gene are MNHEY and SVGAGI. V gave up 0 bases and J gave up 8 bases, with 14 bases separating them. This CDR3 comprises 16 residues.